One sample yielded the 7 T cell receptor beta chains listed below, sequenced in a study of PD-1 blockade in classical Hodgkin lymphoma. Sequencing used immunoSEQ multiplex PCR; TCRdb keeps in-frame clones, though not all of them. This table has 4,000 to 5,500 clones, around two thirds appearing once. The time point is: cycle 4 day 1 (C4D1), after less than 7 weeks of nivolumab. Each patient experienced a relapse that followed autologous stem cell transplantation, and brentuximab vedotin exposure varied. Through magnetic negative selection, CD8+ T cells were separated from PBMCs that had been thawed. Sequences were derived from CD8+ T cells from blood, sampled before the fourth cycle of nivolumab. Receptor source: a human donor with classical Hodgkin lymphoma.

This clone was seen once. The chain couples TRBV5-1 to TRBJ2-7, with D unclear. Germline values: CDR1 SGHRS, CDR2 YFSETQ. This CDR3 has 15 residues. V lost 3 bases and J lost 0, with 13 bases in between. CDR3 amino acids: CASSSHPKSSYEQYF. CDR3 bases: TGCGCCAGCAGCTCCCACCCAAAGAGCTCCTACGAGCAGTACTTC. The full variable domain, completed using reference TRBV5-1 and TRBJ2-7, is KAGVTQTPRYLIKTRGQQVTLSCSPISGHRSVSWYQQTPGQGLQFLFEYFSETQRNKGNFPGRFSGRQFSNSRSEMNVSTLELGDSALYLCASSSHPKSSYEQYFGPGTRLTVT.

This clone was seen a handful of times. The chain uses TRBV6-1 and TRBJ2-1; D is unresolved. The CDR3 sequence is 11 residues long. V lost 6 bases and J 7 bases, leaving 7 bases between the germline ends. Germline CDR1 MNHNS, CDR2 SASEGT. The DNA of the CDR3 is TGTGCCAGCAGCATTTTTAATGAGCAGTTCTTC. Encoded protein: CASSIFNEQFF.

The J gene is TRBJ2-2, the V gene TRBV6-4; TRBD2 aligns across 8 bases. Germline-derived CDR1 and CDR2 are MRHNA and SNTAGT. CDR3 length: 13 amino acids. V was clipped by 5 bases and J by 4 bases; unmatched bases: 0. The CDR3 is CASSSGSTGELFF. CDR3 DNA: TGTGCCAGCAGTAGCGGGAGCACCGGGGAGCTGTTTTTT.

This clone was seen a few times. The chain carries TRBV6-5 and TRBJ2-3, with a weak D call TRBD1 (5 bases). There are 12 residues in the CDR3. Per germline, CDR1 MNHEY and CDR2 SVGAGI. With 7 bases removed from V and 10 bases from J, the gap between germline ends came to 15 bases. DNA of the CDR3: TGTGCCAGCACCTCAGGGTATGGGGCGCAGTATTTT. This gives the protein CASTSGYGAQYF.

V and J are TRBV5-1 and TRBJ2-7; no firm D call. The CDR3 has 11 amino acids. Germline V gene sequence: CDR1 SGHRS, CDR2 YFSETQ. V lost 3 bases and J 7 bases, leaving 8 bases between the germline ends. This chain's CDR3 is CASSYAEEQYF. CDR3 nucleotides: TGCGCCAGCAGCTACGCCGAAGAGCAGTACTTC.

V and J are TRBV13 and TRBJ2-3; D is perhaps TRBD2 (6 bases). The CDR3 loop spans 16 amino acids. Deletions cut 5 bases from V and 0 bases from J, with 15 bases between. Looked up from germline, CDR1 is PRHDT and CDR2 is FYEKMQ (reference sequence). The CDR3 nucleotides are TGTGCCAGCAGCCACCCAGCGGGCCCAAGCACAGATACGCAGTATTTT. Encoded protein: CASSHPAGPSTDTQYF.

The J gene is TRBJ2-1, the V gene TRBV11-2; 7 positions match TRBD2. This CDR3 contains 16 residues. Per the germline V gene, CDR1 is SGHAT and CDR2 is FQNNGV. The J segment lost 3 bases and the V segment lost 1 base, leaving 6 bases of the junction unmatched. Here the CDR3 DNA reads TGTGCCAGCAGCTTAGGAACGGGAGGACGCTACAATGAGCAGTTCTTC. Amino acids: CASSLGTGGRYNEQFF.